The 17 T cell receptor beta chains reported below all come from one sample, sequenced in a study of response to subunit inactivated influenza vaccine. One entry per CDR3 protein results from TCRdb running MiXCR on the RT-PCR reads. Found here are hundreds of thousands of distinct CDR3 sequences, roughly 22% of them singletons; the top ten hold 10%. The sample in question was PBMCs from blood, obtained 21 months after vaccination. These receptors were collected from a man aged 50-75 years who received an inactivated influenza vaccine.

This clonotype was counted many times. CDR3 sequence reads: CASSPQGQTEAFF. For the CDR3, the DNA is TGTGCCAGCAGCCCACAGGGACAGACTGAAGCTTTCTTT. This chain connects TRBV3-1 to TRBJ1-1; 7 nucleotides match TRBD1. Germline trimming cut 4 bases from V and 5 bases from J; bases unmatched to any gene: 4. The CDR3 consists of 13 residues. In germline, CDR1 is LGHDT, CDR2 YNNKEL (reference sequence).

This clonotype was found a few times. The rearrangement links TRBV7-8 to TRBJ2-5; 11 nucleotides line up with TRBD2. Trimming at V came to 2 bases and at J to 3 bases, leaving 5 bases not matched to a gene. The CDR3 covers 16 residues. Germline CDR1 is SGHVS and CDR2 is FQNEAQ. The DNA of the CDR3 is TGTGCCAGCAGCTTAAGGCGACTAGCGGGGAAAGAGACCCAGTACTTC. Translation gives CASSLRRLAGKETQYF.

V and J are TRBV29-1 and TRBJ2-5; unclear D gene. Germline CDR1 reads SQVTM; CDR2 reads ANQGSEA. The CDR3 spans 10 residues. V shed 6 bases and J shed 3 bases, with 5 bases lying between them. This CDR3 reads CSVTEETQYF. CDR3 DNA sequence: TGCAGCGTCACTGAAGAGACCCAGTACTTC. The full variable domain, its missing parts supplied by reference TRBV29-1 and TRBJ2-5, is SAVISQKPSRDICQRGTSLTIQCQVDSQVTMMFWYRQQPGQSLTLIATANQGSEATYESGFVIDKFPISRPNLTFSTLTVSNMSPEDSSIYLCSVTEETQYFGPGTRLLVL.

V and J are TRBV20-1 and TRBJ2-3; TRBD2 matches 9 bases. This CDR3 comprises 15 residues. The germline CDR1 and CDR2 sequences are DFQATT and SNEGSKA (reference sequence). The CDR3 coding sequence is TGCAGCGCTTTAATAGCGGGGGCCACGACGGATACGCAGTATTTT. This translates into CSALIAGATTDTQYF.

The V gene is TRBV9, the J gene TRBJ2-2, with 8 bases fitting TRBD2. Germline trimming cut 3 bases from V and 0 bases from J; bases unmatched to any gene: 1. Germline values: CDR1 SGDLS, CDR2 YYNGEE. The CDR3 has 15 residues. In DNA, the CDR3 is TGTGCCAGCAGCGCGACTAGCGCGAACACCGGGGAGCTGTTTTTT. Amino acid sequence: CASSATSANTGELFF.

The CDR3 DNA reads as TGCGCCAGCAACCCCCCGCCCGGGGGAAGTAATGAAAAACTGTTTTTT. It encodes CASNPPPGGSNEKLFF. The V and J genes are TRBV23-1 and TRBJ1-4, with D possibly being TRBD1 (5 bases). TRBV23-1 is treated as an ORF (open reading frame) with a function not yet certain. V was trimmed by 7 bases and J by 4 bases, leaving 19 bases between them. CDR3 length: 16 residues.

This clonotype was counted only a few times. The V call is TRBV13, the J call TRBJ2-1, with 9 bases aligning to TRBD1. The CDR3 spans 16 residues. Per the germline V gene, CDR1 is PRHDT and CDR2 is FYEKMQ (reference sequence). The V segment lost 3 bases and the J segment 7 bases; nucleotides outside the gene matches: 10. The CDR3 nucleotides read TGTGCCAGCAGCTTTTATAACGGACAGGGGATTAATGAGCAGTTCTTC. Translation: CASSFYNGQGINEQFF.

This rearrangement joins TRBV15 to TRBJ2-5; D is unclear. The CDR3 totals 14 residues. V shed 3 bases and J shed 2 bases, with 10 bases lying between them. Germline V gene data show CDR1 as LNHNV and CDR2 as YYDKDF (reference sequence). This chain's CDR3 is CATSRIRIQETQYF. DNA of the CDR3: TGTGCCACCAGCAGGATCAGGATTCAAGAGACCCAGTACTTC.

This clonotype was seen many times. The genes are TRBV5-1 and TRBJ1-1, with 7 positions matching TRBD1. The CDR3 runs 13 residues. After removal of 3 bases from V and 6 bases from J, the junction contained 5 bases not matched to a gene. Germline CDR1 SGHRS, CDR2 YFSETQ. CDR3 nucleotide sequence: TGCGCCAGCAGCTATACAGGGGCGGCTGAAGCTTTCTTT. Translated: CASSYTGAAEAFF.

The rearrangement uses TRBV6-5 and TRBJ2-3, with 7 bases fitting TRBD1. Germline V gene lookup returns CDR1 MNHEY and CDR2 SVGAGI. V shed 2 bases, J shed 0 bases, and the junction held 5 bases outside the gene matches. The CDR3 has 16 residues. This CDR3 reads CASSYPTGASTDTQYF. The CDR3, as DNA: TGTGCCAGCAGTTACCCCACAGGGGCCAGCACAGATACGCAGTATTTT.

Many counts were recorded for this clonotype. V usage is TRBV5-1 and J usage is TRBJ2-3, with TRBD1 matching 8 bases. J lost 2 bases, V lost 4 bases, and 6 bases had no gene match. The CDR3 runs 15 residues. The germline V gene has CDR1 SGHRS and CDR2 YFSETQ. Written as DNA, the CDR3 is TGCGCCAGCAGCACTCAGGGGGCGTACACAGATACGCAGTATTTT. It yields the protein CASSTQGAYTDTQYF.

The V gene is TRBV20-1, the J gene TRBJ2-3; 12 bases line up with TRBD2. The CDR3 runs to 15 residues. V shed 4 bases and J 1 base; nucleotides not matched to a gene: 3. Germline CDR1 and CDR2: DFQATT and SNEGSKA (reference sequence). CDR3 DNA: TGCAGTGCTACTAGCGGGAGGGAAGGCACAGATACGCAGTATTTT. It yields the protein CSATSGREGTDTQYF.

On this clonotype itself: This CDR3 is missing its conserved last phenylalanine or tryptophan, likely due to a read error. J is TRBJ2-3 and V is TRBV15; D is undetermined. This CDR3 has 15 residues. Germline V CDR1 and CDR2: LNHNV, YYDKDF (reference sequence). V shed 1 base and J shed 0 bases, with 8 bases lying between them. In DNA, the CDR3 is TGTGCCACCAGCAGAGTCAGGTTTAGCACAGATACGCAGTATTCT. Protein: CATSRVRFSTDTQYS.

Details on this clonotype: Mismatch with germline at one junction end may stem from a read error. The rearrangement joins TRBV5-1 to TRBJ1-2, with TRBD1 matching over 9 bases. This CDR3 spans 12 amino acids. CDR1 is SGHRS, CDR2 YFSETQ, per germline. The CDR3 sequence: CASSTGDRAALF. The CDR3 nucleotides are TGCGCCAGCAGCACTGGGGACAGGGCCGCCCTGTTC.

V is TRBV7-9 and J is TRBJ2-5, with D possibly being TRBD1 (5 bases). With 4 bases removed from V and 2 bases from J, the gap between germline ends came to 14 bases. CDR3 size: 15 residues. The germline CDR1 and CDR2 sequences are SEHNR and FQNEAQ (reference sequence). The CDR3, as DNA: TGTGCCAGCAGCTCGCCTCCAGGGTGGCAAGAGACCCAGTACTTC. It codes for CASSSPPGWQETQYF.

The rearrangement uses TRBV11-1 and TRBJ2-3; 14 bases align to TRBD2. The CDR3 has 18 residues. CDR1 is SGHAT and CDR2 is FQDESV in the germline V gene (reference sequence). V lost 1 base to trimming and J lost 0 bases; unmatched junction nucleotides: 3. CDR3 sequence: CASSLEGLAGGSTDTQYF. The CDR3 coding sequence is TGTGCCAGCAGCTTAGAAGGACTAGCGGGAGGTAGCACAGATACGCAGTATTTT.

This chain connects TRBV7-2 to TRBJ1-2; tentative D call: TRBD1 (6 bases). V gave up 1 base and J gave up 4 bases, with 16 bases separating them. The CDR3 contains 16 residues. Germline CDR1 SGHTA, CDR2 FQGNSA. The CDR3, as DNA: TGTGCCAGCAGCTTAGATGAAGCCAGGGGAGGCTATGGCTACACCTTC. Residues: CASSLDEARGGYGYTF.